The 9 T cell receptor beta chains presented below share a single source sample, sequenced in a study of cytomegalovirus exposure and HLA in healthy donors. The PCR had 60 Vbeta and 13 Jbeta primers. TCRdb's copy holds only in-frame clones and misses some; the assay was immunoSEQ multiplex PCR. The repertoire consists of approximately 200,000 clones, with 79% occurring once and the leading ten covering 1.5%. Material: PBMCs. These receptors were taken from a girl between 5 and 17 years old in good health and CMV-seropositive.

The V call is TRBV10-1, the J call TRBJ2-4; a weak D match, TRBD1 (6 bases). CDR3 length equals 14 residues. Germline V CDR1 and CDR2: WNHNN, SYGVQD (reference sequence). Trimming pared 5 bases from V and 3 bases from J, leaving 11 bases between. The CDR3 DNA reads TGCGCCAGCAGTCCAGGGGTGGGCAAAAACATTCAGTACTTC. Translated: CASSPGVGKNIQYF.

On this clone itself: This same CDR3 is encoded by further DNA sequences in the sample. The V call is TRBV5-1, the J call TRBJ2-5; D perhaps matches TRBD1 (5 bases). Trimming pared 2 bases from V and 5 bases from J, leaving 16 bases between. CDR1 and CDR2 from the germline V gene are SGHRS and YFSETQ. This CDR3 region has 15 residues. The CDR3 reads CASSLVQGRQETQYF. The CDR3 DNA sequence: TGCGCCAGCAGCTTAGTCCAGGGCAGACAGGAGACCCAGTACTTC.

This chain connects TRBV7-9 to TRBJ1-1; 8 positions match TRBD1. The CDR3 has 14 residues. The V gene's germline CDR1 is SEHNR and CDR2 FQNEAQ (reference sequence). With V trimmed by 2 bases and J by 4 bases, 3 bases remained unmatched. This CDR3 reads CASSLQGASTEAFF. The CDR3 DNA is TGTGCCAGCAGCTTACAGGGGGCAAGCACTGAAGCTTTCTTT.

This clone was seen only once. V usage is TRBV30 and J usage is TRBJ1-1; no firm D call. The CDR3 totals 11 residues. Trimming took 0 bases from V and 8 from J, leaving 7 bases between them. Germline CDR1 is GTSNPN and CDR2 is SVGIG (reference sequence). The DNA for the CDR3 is TGTGCCTGGAGTGTACTTCGGGAAGCTTTCTTT. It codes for CAWSVLREAFF.

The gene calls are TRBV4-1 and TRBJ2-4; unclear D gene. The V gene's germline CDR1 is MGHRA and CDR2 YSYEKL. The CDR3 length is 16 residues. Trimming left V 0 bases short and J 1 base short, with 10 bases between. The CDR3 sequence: CASSQESLIAKNIQYF. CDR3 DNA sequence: TGCGCCAGCAGCCAAGAGTCACTGATCGCCAAAAACATTCAGTACTTC.

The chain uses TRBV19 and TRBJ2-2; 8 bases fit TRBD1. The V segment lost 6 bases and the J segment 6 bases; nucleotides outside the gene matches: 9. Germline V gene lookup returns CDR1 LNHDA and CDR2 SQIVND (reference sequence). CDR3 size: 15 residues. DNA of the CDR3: TGTGCCAGTAGCAACAGGGGGTCTTGGGCCGGGGAGCTGTTTTTT. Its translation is CASSNRGSWAGELFF.

CDR3 protein: CASSPGRFYDYGYTF. The CDR3 DNA is TGCGCCAGCAGCCCAGGAAGATTCTACGACTATGGCTACACCTTC. The V and J genes are TRBV4-3 and TRBJ1-2; D gene unclear. Germline V gene lookup returns CDR1 LGHNA and CDR2 YSLEER. The ends were cut back, 4 bases at V and 3 bases at J, with 15 bases in the middle. The CDR3 extends over 15 amino acids.

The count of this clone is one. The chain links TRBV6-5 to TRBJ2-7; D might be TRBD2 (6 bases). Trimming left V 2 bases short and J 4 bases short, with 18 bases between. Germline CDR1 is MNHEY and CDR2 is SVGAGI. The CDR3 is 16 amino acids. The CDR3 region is CASSYGGRGSTYEQYF. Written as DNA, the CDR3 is TGTGCCAGCAGTTACGGGGGGAGAGGGAGCACGTACGAGCAGTACTTC.

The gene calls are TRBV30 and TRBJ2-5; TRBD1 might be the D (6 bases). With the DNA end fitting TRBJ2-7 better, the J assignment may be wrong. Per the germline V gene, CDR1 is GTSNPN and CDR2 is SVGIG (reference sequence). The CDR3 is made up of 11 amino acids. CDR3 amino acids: CAWNRAYEQYF. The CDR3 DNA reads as TGTGCCTGGAACAGGGCATACGAGCAGTACTTC.